This note documents a single TCR beta chain sequence. Its antigen is not identified. The CDR3 extends over 18 amino acids. V lost 0 bases to trimming and J lost 1 base, with 18 bases between them. Germline CDR1 and CDR2: MNHEY and SMNVEV (reference sequence). This entry comes from a study of T cells in localized non-small cell lung cancer. The study's findings and limits: In uninvolved adjacent lung, T cell clonality reached its highest value, exceeding tumor.

Method: immunoSEQ multiplex PCR; TCRdb's copy keeps in-frame clones and lacks some. This sample carries just under 35,000 clones, around 93% of them seen once, and the ten largest clones take approximately 12%. This sequence originates from a female donor over 55 with stage II lung adenocarcinoma. This specimen consisted of peripheral blood mononuclear cells, obtained before any cancer treatment. The chain links TRBV27 to TRBJ1-1; tentatively, D is TRBD1 (6 bases). Here the CDR3 reads CASSLSGGGRGGNTEAFF. For the CDR3, the DNA is TGTGCCAGCAGTTTATCAGGGGGGGGCCGAGGAGGGAACACTGAAGCTTTCTTT.